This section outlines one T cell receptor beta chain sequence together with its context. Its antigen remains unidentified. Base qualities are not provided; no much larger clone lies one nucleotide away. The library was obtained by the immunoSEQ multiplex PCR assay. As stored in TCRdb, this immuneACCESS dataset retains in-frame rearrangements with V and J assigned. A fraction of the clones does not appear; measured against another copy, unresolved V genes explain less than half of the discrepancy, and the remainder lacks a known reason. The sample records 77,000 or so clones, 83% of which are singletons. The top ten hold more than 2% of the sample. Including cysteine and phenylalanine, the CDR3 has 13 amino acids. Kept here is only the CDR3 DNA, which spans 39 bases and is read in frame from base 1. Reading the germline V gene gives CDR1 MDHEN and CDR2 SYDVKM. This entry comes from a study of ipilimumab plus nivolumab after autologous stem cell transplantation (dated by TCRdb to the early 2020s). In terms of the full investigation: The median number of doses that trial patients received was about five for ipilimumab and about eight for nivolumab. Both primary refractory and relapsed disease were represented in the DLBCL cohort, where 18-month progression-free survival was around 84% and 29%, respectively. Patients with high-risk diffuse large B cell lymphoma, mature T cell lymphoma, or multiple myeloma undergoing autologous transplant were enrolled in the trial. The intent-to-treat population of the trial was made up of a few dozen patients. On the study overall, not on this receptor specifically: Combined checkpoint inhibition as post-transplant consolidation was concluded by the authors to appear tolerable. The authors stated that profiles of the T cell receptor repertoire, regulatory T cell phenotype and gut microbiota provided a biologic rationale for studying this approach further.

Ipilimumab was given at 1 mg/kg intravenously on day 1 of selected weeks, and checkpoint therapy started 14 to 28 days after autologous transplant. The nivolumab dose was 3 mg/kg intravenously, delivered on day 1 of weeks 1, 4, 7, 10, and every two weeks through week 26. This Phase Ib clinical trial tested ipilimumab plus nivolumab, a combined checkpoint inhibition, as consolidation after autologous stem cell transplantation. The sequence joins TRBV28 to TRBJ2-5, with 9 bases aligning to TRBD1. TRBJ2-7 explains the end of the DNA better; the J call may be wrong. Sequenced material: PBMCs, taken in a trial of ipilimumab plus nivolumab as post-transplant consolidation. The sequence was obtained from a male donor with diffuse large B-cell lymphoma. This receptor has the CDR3 CASSRTGAYEQYF. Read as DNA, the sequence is TGTGCCAGCAGCAGGACAGGGGCCTACGAGCAGTACTTC.